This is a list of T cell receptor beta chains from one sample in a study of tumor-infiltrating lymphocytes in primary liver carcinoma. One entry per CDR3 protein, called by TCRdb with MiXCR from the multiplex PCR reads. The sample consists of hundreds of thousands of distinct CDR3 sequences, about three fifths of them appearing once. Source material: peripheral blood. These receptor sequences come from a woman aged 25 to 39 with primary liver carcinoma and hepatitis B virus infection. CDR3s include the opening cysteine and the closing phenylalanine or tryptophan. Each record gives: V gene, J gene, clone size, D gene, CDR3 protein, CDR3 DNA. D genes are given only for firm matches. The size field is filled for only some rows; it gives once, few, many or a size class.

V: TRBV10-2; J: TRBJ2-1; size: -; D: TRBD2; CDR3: CASTLAGHSEQFF; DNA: TGCGCCAGTACACTAGCGGGGCACAGTGAGCAGTTCTTC
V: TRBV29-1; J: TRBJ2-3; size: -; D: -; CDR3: CNVEEGVGTDTQYF; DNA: TGCAATGTTGAAGAAGGAGTAGGCACAGATACGCAGTATTTT
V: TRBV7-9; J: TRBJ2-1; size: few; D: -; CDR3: CANSLTGNEQFF; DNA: TGTGCCAACAGCTTAACCGGGAATGAGCAGTTCTTC
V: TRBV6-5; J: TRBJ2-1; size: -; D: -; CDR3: CASSYSRAELVGNEQLF; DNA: TGTGCCAGCAGTTACTCTAGGGCGGAACTAGTGGGGAATGAGCAGCTCTTC
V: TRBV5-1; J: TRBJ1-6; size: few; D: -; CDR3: CASRLATGLGSPLHF; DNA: TGCGCCAGCAGGTTGGCAACGGGGCTTGGGTCACCCCTCCACTTT
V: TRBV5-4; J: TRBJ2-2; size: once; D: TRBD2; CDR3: CASSLARAGLAGRTGELLF; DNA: TGTGCCAGCAGCTTGGCTCGTGCGGGACTAGCGGGGCGCACCGGGGAGCTGTTATTT
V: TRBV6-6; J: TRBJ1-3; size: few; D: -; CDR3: CASSYLPGNTIYF; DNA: TGTGCCAGCAGTTACCTCCCTGGAAACACCATATATTTT
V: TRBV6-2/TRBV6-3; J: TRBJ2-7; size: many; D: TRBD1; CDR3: CASRTTGAAQGEQYF; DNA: TGTGCCAGCAGAACCACAGGGGCGGCTCAGGGCGAGCAGTACTTC
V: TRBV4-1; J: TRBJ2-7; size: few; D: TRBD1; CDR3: CASSPGTGGSEQYF; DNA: TGCGCCAGCAGCCCCGGGACAGGGGGCTCCGAGCAGTACTTC
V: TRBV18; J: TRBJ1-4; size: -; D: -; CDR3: CASSPWATNEKLFF; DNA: TGTGCCAGCTCCCCCTGGGCAACTAATGAGAAACTGTTTTTT
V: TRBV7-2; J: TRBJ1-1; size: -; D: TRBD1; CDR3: CASSLVGTGGFEAFF; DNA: TGTGCCAGCAGCTTAGTAGGGACAGGGGGTTTTGAAGCTTTCTTT
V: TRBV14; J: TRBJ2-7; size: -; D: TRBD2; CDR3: CANSPLSGRDNEQYF; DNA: TGTGCCAACAGCCCCCTTAGCGGGAGGGACAACGAGCAGTACTTC
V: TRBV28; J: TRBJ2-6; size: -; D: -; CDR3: CASSLRQGNSGANVLTF; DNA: TGTGCCAGCAGTTTACGGCAAGGAAACTCTGGGGCCAACGTCCTGACTTTC
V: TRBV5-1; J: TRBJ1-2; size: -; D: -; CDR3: CASSREVLTQDGYTF; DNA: TGCGCCAGCAGCCGGGAGGTCCTCACTCAGGATGGCTACACCTTC
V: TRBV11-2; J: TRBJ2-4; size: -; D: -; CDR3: CASSTVLGPAKNIQYF; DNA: TGTGCCAGCAGTACCGTATTGGGTCCAGCCAAAAACATTCAGTACTTC